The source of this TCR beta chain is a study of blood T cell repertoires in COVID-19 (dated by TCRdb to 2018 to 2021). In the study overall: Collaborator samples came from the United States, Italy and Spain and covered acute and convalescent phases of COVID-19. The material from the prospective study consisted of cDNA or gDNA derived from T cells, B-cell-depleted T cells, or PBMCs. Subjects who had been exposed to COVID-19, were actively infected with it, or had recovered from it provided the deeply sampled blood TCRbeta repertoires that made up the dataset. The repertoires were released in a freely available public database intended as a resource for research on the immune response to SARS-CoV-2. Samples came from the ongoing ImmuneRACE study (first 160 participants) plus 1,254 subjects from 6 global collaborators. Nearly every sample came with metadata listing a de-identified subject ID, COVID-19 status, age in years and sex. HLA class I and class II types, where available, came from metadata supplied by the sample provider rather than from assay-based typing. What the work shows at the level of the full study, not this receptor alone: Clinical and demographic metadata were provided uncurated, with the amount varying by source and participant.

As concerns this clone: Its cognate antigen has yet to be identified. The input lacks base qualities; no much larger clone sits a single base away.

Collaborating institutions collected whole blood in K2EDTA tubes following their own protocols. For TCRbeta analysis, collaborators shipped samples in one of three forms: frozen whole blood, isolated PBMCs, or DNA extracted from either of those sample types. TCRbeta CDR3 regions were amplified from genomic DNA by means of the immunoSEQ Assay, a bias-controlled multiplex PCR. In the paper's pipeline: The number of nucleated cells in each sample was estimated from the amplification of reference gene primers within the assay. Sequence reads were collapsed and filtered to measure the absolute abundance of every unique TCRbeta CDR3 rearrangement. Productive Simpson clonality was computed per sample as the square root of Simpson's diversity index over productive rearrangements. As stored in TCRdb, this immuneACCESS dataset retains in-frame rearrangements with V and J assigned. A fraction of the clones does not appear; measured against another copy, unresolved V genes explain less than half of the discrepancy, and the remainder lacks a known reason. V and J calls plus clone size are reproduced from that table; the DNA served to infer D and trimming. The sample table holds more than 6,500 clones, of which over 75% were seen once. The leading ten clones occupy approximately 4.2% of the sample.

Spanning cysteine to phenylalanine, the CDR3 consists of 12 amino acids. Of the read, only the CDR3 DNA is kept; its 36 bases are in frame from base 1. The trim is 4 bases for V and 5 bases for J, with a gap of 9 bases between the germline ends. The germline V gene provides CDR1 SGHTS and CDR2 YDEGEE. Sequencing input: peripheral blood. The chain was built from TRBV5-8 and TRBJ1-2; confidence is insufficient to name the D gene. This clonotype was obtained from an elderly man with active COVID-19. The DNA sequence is TGTGCCAGCAGCATACAGCGGTATGGCTACACCTTC. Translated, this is CASSIQRYGYTF.